Reported below is one TCR beta chain. What it binds is not known. These data come from a study of T cell responses to AZD1222 COVID-19 vaccine. Overall study results and limits: Spike-specific TCR breadth and depth were elevated following two AZD1222 doses. CD4 TCRs associated with vaccination spanned spike, dominating at 160-218 and 743-854. There were mostly white British donors and more females than males, and clonal diversity was possibly underestimated.

Assay used: immunoSEQ multiplex PCR; TCRdb lists only in-frame clones, some missing. The sample yields 140,000 to 150,000 clones, approximately 85% seen once. The source was peripheral blood, collected on day 0 of AZD1222 vaccination. The sequence derives from an adult in good health.

The CDR3 loop reads CASSGAGGSYNEQFF. The CDR3 nucleotides are TGCGCCAGCAGTGGGGCAGGGGGCTCCTACAATGAGCAGTTCTTC. The genes are TRBV10-1 and TRBJ2-1; TRBD1 agrees at 7 bases. J gave up 0 bases and V 4 bases, and 3 bases lay outside the gene matches. Germline-derived CDR1 and CDR2 are WNHNN and SYGVQD (reference sequence). The CDR3 is made up of 15 amino acids.